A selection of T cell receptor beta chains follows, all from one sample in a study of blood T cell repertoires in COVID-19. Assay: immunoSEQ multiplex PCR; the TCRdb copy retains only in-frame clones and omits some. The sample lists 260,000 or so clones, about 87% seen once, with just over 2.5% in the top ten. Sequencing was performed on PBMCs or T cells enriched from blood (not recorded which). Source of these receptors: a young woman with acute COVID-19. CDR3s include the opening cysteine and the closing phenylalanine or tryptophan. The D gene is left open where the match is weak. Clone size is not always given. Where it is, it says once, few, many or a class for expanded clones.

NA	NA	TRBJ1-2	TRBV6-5	TGTGCCAGCAGTTACGCAGGGGAGGGCTATAGCTACACCTTC	CASSYAGEGYSYTF
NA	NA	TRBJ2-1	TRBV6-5	TGTGCCAGCGGTCAGGGCAATGAGCAGTTCTTC	CASGQGNEQFF
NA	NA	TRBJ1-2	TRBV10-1	TGCGCCAGCAGTGAGGCCAGATACTATGGCTACACCTTC	CASSEARYYGYTF
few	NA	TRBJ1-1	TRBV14	TGTGCCAGCAGCCAAGAATCGGGGAGTGGGAACATTGAAGCTTTCTTT	CASSQESGSGNIEAFF
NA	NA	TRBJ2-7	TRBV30	TGTGCCTGGAGTGTCGGCAGGGGCACCTACGAGCAGTACTTC	CAWSVGRGTYEQYF
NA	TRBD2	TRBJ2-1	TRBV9	TGTGCCAGCAGCCCCGGGATAGCGGGGGGGAACAATGAGCAGTTCTTC	CASSPGIAGGNNEQFF
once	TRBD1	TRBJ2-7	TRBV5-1	TGCGCCAGCAGCTTTGGACAGGGGTCCTACGAGCAGTACTTC	CASSFGQGSYEQYF
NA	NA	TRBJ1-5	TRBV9	TGTGCCAGCAGCGTAGGAGGGCACAATCAGCCCCAGCATTTT	CASSVGGHNQPQHF
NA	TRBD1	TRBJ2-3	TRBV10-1	TGCGCCAGCAGCCAGGACAGGGGGCAAGGAGATACGCAGTATTTT	CASSQDRGQGDTQYF
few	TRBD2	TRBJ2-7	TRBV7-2	TGTGCCACCTACCCCCGGGAAGCGGGGGAATACGAGCAGTACTTC	CATYPREAGEYEQYF
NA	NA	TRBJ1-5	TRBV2	TGTGCCAGCAGTGATGGCCAGTCCTCCCAGCCCCAGCATTTT	CASSDGQSSQPQHF
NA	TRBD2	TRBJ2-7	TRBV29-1	TGCAGCGTTGAAGATCGGTCCACTAGCGGGGTCCTTGTTTACGAGCAGTACTTC	CSVEDRSTSGVLVYEQYF
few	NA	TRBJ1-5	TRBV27	TGTGCCAGCAGTACCTATCTCCCTGGGTCGATAGGGGCTTTGTGGGTTCAGCCCCAGCATTTT	CASSTYLPGSIGALWVQPQHF
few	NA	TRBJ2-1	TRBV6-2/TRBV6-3	TGTGCCAGCAGTAGCGGAAGAACGGGTGAGCAGTTCTTC	CASSSGRTGEQFF
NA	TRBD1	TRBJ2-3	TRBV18	TGTGCCAGCTCACCATCCGCAGGGGGCGGCACAGATACGCAGTATTTT	CASSPSAGGGTDTQYF
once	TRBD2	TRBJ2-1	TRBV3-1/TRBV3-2	TGTGCCAGCAGCCCTATCGGGAGGGGCGAGCAGTTCTTC	CASSPIGRGEQFF
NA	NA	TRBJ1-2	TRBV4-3	TGCGCCAGCAGCCAAGTGAACAACAACTATGGCTACACCTTC	CASSQVNNNYGYTF
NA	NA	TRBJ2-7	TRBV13	TGTGCCAGCAGCTTAGGACAGGGAAGCTCCTACGAGCAGTACTTC	CASSLGQGSSYEQYF
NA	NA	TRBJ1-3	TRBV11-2	TGTGCCAGCAGCTTCAGGGTGTTCTCAGGAAACACCATATATTTT	CASSFRVFSGNTIYF
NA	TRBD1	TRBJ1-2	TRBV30	TGTGCCTGGAGTGTACCAGGGGGCCATGGCTACACCTTC	CAWSVPGGHGYTF
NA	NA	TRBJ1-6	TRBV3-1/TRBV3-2	TGTGCCAGCAGCCAAGGGCAGGTAAATTCACCCCTCCACTTT	CASSQGQVNSPLHF
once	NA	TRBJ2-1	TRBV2	TGTGCCAGCAGTGTTATCGGCGGGCCTTACAATGAGCAGTTCTTC	CASSVIGGPYNEQFF
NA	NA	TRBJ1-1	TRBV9	TGTGCCAGCAGCGTAGCAGAGAACACTGAAGCTTTCTTT	CASSVAENTEAFF
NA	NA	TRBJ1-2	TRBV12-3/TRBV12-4	TGTGCCAGCAGTTTAGACAGGCAAAGGGGCTACACCTTC	CASSLDRQRGYTF
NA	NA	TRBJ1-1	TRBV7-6	TGTGCCAGCAGCTTAGCTGATACGTTTAGTGAAGCTTTCTTT	CASSLADTFSEAFF
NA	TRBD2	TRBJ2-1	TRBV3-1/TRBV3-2	TGTGCCAGCAGCCCCCTAGCGGGGGGGCGGGATGAGCAGTTCTTC	CASSPLAGGRDEQFF
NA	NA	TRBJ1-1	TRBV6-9	TGTGCCAGCAGTTATTTTACAACACAGGAGACGAACACTGAAGCTTTCTTT	CASSYFTTQETNTEAFF
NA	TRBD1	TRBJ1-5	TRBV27	TGTGCCAGTAGGCAGGGGGCTGATCAGCCCCAGCATTTT	CASRQGADQPQHF
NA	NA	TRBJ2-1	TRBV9	TGTGCCAGCAGCACCCGCGGGACCGGGGATGAGCAGTTCTTC	CASSTRGTGDEQFF
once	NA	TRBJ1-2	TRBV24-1	TGTGCCACCAGTAATGTGGGCAACTATGGCTACACCTTC	CATSNVGNYGYTF
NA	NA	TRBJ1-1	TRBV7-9	TGTGCCAGCAGCTTAGGACAGGAGCGCACTGAAGCTTTCTTT	CASSLGQERTEAFF
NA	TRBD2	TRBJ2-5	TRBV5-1	TGCGCCAGCAGCCAGGCGGCGGGGGGGGAAGAGACCCAGTACTTC	CASSQAAGGEETQYF
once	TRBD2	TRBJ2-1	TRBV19	TGTGCCAGTAGTACGAGTAGCGGGGGGTACCTAGGCAATGAGCAGTTCTTC	CASSTSSGGYLGNEQFF
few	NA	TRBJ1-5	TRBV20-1	TGCAGTGCTGGCCGGCCCCAGCATTTT	CSAGRPQHF
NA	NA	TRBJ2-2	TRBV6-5	TGTGCCAGCTTTGGCCCTACCGGGGAGCTGTTTTTT	CASFGPTGELFF
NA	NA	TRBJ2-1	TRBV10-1	TGCGCCAGCAGTGCACAGGGATCTTCCTACAATGAGCAGTTCTTC	CASSAQGSSYNEQFF
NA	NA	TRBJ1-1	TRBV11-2	TGTGCCAGCAGCCTTGGCAGGGGCGCTGAAGCTTTCTTT	CASSLGRGAEAFF
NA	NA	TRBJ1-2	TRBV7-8	TGTGCTTCGAGGGGGGGGTACTCTAACTATGGCTACACCTTC	CASRGGYSNYGYTF
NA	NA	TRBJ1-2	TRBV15	TGTGCCACCAGCGGCCCGGACTCAGGGGACTATGGCTACACCTTC	CATSGPDSGDYGYTF
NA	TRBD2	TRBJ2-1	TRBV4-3	TGCGCCAGCAGCCTAACTAGCGGGGGGGTTCCTAGGGATGAGCAGTTCTTC	CASSLTSGGVPRDEQFF
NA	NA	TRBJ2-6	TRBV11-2	TGTGCCAGCAGCTTAGAGGGGCCACTATCTGGGGCCAACGTCCTGACTTTC	CASSLEGPLSGANVLTF
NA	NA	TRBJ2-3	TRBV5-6	TGTGCCAGCAGCTTGGGAGGGTCAGATACGCAGTATTTT	CASSLGGSDTQYF
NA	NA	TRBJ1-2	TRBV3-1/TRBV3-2	TGTGCCAGCAGCCAAGATCACAGCCCCGGGGGGTATGGCTACACCTTC	CASSQDHSPGGYGYTF
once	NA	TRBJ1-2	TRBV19	TGTGCCAGTAGTGTAGGCGGCAGTAACTATGGCTACACCTTC	CASSVGGSNYGYTF
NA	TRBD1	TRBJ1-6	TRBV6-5	TGTGCCAGCGGCGCGGGACAGAAAAATTCACCCCTCCACTTT	CASGAGQKNSPLHF
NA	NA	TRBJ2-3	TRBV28	TGTGCCAGCAGTCCGGCAGCACGGGAAGATACGCAGTATTTT	CASSPAAREDTQYF
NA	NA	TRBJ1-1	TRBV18	TGTGCCAGCTCCCGCTTCTCGGGGGAGAACACTGAAGCTTTCTTT	CASSRFSGENTEAFF
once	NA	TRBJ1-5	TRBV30	TGTGCCTGGAGTGGGGAGGGGACCCTGTCCCAGCATTTT	CAWSGEGTLSQHF
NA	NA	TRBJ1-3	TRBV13	TGTGCCAGCACGGCTGCCGACCTGACGAGGAGGGACTCTGGAAACACCATATATTTT	CASTAADLTRRDSGNTIYF
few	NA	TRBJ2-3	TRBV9	TGTGCCAGCAGCGCCGGCTCTATCGGGGGGCCGGCAGATACGCAGTATTTT	CASSAGSIGGPADTQYF
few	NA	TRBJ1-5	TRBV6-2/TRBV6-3	TGTGCCAGCAGTTACAAGGGGCAGCCCCAGCATTTT	CASSYKGQPQHF
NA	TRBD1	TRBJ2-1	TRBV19	TGTGCCAGTCAAAGGGGGCCCAACAAATACAATGAGCAGTTCTTC	CASQRGPNKYNEQFF
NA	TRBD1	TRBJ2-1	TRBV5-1	TGCGCCAGCAGCCCAACGGGACAGGGCCCCATGGATGAGCAGTTCTTC	CASSPTGQGPMDEQFF
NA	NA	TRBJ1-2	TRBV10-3	TGTGCCATCAGTGAGTCAGAGTACAACTATGGCTACACCTTC	CAISESEYNYGYTF
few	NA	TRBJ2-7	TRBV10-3	TGTGCCATCAGTGACCAGACAAGCACCTACGAGCAGTACTTC	CAISDQTSTYEQYF
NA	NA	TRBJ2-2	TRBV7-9	TGTGCCAGCAGCTTAGTGGACAGCTGGGGGGAGCTGTTTTTT	CASSLVDSWGELFF
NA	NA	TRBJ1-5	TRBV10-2	TGCGCCAGCAGGGTCGGGGGGGCCACCAATCAGCCCCAGCATTTT	CASRVGGATNQPQHF
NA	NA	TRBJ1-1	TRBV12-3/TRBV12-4	TGTGCCAGCAGCCGCAGGGGTGGCACTGAAGCTTTCTTT	CASSRRGGTEAFF
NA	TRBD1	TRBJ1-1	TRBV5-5	TGTGCCAGCAGCCCTCTGGGACAGGTAGGCACTGAAGCTTTCTTT	CASSPLGQVGTEAFF
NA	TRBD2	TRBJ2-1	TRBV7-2	TGTGCCAGCAGCCGCGGACTAGCCGATGAGCAGTTCTTC	CASSRGLADEQFF